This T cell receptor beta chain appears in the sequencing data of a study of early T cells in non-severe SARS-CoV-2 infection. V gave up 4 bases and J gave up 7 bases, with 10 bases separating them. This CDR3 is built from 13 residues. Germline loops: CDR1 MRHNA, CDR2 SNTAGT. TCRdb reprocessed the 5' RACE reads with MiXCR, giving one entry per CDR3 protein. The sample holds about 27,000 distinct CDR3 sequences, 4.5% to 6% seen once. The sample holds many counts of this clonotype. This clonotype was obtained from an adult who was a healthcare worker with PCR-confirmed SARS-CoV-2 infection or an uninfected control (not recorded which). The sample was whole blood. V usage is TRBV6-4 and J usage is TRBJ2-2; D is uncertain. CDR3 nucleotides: TGTGCCAGCAGTGGAACCTGGAACGGGGAGCTGTTTTTT. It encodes CASSGTWNGELFF.